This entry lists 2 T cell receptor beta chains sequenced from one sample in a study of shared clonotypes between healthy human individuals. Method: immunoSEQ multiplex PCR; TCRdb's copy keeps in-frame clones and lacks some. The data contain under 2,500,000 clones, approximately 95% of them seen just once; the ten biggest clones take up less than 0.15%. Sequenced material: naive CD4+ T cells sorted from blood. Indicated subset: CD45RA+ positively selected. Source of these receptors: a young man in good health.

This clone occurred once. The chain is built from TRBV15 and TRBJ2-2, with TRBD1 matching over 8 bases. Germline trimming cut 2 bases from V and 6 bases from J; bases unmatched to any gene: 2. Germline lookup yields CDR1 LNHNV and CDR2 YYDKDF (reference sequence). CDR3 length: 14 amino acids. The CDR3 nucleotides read TGTGCCACCAGCAGAATACAGGGGGCCGGGGAGCTGTTTTTT. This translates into CATSRIQGAGELFF.

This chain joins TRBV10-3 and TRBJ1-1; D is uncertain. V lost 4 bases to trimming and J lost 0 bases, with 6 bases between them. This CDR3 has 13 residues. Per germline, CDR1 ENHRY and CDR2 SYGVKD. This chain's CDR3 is CAISVQMNTEAFF. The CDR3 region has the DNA TGTGCCATCAGTGTACAGATGAACACTGAAGCTTTCTTT.